This TCR beta chain derives from a study of siplizumab effects on memory and regulatory T cells. As for the study in general: Siplizumab-treated (roughly 1 ug/mL) and drug-free mixed lymphocyte reactions were paired.

It was at 37°C and for 5 to 7 days that the mixed lymphocyte reaction cells were cocultured. Around 100,000 TCR templates per sample were assayed. The repertoire was sequenced with immunoSEQ multiplex PCR; TCRdb's copy has only in-frame clones and lacks some. The table lists approximately 16,000 clones, 40% to 55% of them singletons. Trimming cost V 0 bases and J 7 bases; bases outside gene matches: 11. The CDR3 has 15 residues. Per the germline V gene, CDR1 is GTSNPN and CDR2 is SVGIG (reference sequence). This clone is deemed medium-sized. Its antigen is currently unknown. General observations from the study: The mapping of alloreactive clones to unstimulated subsets covered only a minor fraction of them. Naive T cells were seemingly more diverse than memory cells, and major contributions to the alloresponse seemed to be made by them.

The chain is built from TRBV30 and TRBJ1-2; the match to TRBD1 covers 7 bases. The TCR comes from a human donor in good health; the cells came from an allogeneic mixed lymphocyte reaction. Some clones in this sample may be carry-over from other donors' samples. The sample consisted of CFSE-low (dividing) CD4+ T cells sorted from an allogeneic mixed lymphocyte reaction. As DNA, the CDR3 is TGTGCCTGGAGTGTACTTTTGAGGGGGCGTGGTGGCTACACCTTC. Residues: CAWSVLLRGRGGYTF.